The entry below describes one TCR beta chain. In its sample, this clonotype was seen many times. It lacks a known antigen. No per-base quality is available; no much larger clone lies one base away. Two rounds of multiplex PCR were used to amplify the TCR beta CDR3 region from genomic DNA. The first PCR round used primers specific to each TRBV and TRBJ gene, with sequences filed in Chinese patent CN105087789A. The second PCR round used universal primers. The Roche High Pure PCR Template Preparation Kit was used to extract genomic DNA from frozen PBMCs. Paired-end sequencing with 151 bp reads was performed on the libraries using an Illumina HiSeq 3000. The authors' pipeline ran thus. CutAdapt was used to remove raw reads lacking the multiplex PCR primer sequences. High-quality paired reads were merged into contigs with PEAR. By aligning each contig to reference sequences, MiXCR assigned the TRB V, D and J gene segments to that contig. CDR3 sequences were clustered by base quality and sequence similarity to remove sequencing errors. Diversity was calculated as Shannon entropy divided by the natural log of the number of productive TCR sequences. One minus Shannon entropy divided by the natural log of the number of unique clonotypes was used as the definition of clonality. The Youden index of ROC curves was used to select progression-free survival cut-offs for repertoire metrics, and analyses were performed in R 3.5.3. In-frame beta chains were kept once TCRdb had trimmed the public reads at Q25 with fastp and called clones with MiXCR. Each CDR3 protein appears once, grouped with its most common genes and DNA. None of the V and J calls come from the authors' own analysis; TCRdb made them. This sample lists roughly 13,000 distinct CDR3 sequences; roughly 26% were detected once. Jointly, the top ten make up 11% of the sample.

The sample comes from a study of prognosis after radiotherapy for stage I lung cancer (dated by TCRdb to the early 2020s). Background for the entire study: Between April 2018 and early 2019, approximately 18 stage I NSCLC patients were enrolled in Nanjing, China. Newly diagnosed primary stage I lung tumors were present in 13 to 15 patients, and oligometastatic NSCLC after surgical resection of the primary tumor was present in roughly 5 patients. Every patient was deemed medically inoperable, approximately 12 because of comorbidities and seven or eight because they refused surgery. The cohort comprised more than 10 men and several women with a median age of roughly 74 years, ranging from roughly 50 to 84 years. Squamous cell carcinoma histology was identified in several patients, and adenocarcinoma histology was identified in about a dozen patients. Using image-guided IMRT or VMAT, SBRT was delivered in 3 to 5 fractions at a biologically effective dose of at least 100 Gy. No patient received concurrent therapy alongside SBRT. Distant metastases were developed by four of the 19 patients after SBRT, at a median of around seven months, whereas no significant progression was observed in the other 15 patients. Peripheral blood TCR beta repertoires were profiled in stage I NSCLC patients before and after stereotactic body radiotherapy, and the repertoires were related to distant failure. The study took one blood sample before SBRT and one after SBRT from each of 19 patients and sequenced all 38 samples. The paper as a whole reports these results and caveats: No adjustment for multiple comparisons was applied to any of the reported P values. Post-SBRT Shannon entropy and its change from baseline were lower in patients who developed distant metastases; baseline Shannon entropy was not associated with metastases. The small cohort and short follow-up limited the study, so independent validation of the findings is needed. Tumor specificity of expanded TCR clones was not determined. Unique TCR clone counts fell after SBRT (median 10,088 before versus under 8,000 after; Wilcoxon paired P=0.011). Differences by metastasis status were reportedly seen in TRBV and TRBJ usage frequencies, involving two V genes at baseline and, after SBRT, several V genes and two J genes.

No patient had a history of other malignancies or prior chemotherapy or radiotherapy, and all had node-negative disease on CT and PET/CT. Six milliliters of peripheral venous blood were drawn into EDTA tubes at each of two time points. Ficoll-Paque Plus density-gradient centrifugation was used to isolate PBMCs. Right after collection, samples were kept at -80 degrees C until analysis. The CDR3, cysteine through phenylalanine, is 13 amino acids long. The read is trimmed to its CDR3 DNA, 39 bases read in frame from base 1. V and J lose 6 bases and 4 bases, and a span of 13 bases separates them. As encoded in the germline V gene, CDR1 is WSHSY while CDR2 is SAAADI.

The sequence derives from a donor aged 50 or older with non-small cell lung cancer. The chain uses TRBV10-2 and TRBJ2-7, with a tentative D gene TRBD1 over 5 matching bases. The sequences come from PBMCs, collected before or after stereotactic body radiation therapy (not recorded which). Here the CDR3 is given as CASRNDRAYEQYF. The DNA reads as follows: TGCGCCAGCAGAAACGACAGAGCTTACGAGCAGTACTTC.